The 10 T cell receptor beta chains in this list originate from one sample, sequenced in a study of blood T cells in healthy people across ages. The use of a sample-barcoded 5' primer and a J-beta primer mix characterized a second PCR of roughly 6 to 11 cycles. TCRdb re-analysed the 5' RACE reads in MiXCR, keeping a single row per CDR3 protein. The data contain some 800,000 distinct CDR3 sequences, more than 20% of them singletons. In addition, the sample was reused for a study of T cells of mothers and their children.

Material: blood. Every receptor here comes from a boy between 10 and 17 years old in good health.

The DNA for the CDR3 is TGTGCCAGCAGCCAGTGGACTAGCGCTTACACAGATACGCAGTATTTT. This gives the protein CASSQWTSAYTDTQYF. The chain employs TRBV3-1 and TRBJ2-3; 9 nucleotides match TRBD2. The CDR3 contains 16 residues. Trimming at V came to 3 bases and at J to 2 bases, leaving 6 bases not matched to a gene. Germline V gives CDR1 LGHDT, CDR2 YNNKEL (reference sequence).

The chain has TRBV20-1 and TRBJ2-3, with 7 bases lining up with TRBD2. V dropped 4 bases and J dropped 0; count of bases not matched to a gene: 10. The CDR3 is made up of 16 amino acids. Per the germline V gene, CDR1 is DFQATT and CDR2 is SNEGSKA (reference sequence). The CDR3 DNA reads TGCAGTGCTAAAGGGACTACGGGATCTAGCACAGATACGCAGTATTTT. Translation gives CSAKGTTGSSTDTQYF.

The chain carries TRBV27 and TRBJ2-2; possibly TRBD1 or TRBD2 for D (5 bases each). The CDR3 has 15 amino acids. Germline loops: CDR1 MNHEY, CDR2 SMNVEV (reference sequence). The V and J ends lost 5 bases and 0 bases respectively, with 10 bases between them. The CDR3 nucleotides are TGTGCCAGCAGTAGAGTGGGGGCGAACACCGGGGAGCTGTTTTTT. Protein: CASSRVGANTGELFF.

The chain employs TRBV11-2 and TRBJ2-2; no definite D call. The CDR3 runs to 14 residues. V lost 1 base to trimming and J lost 6 bases, with 9 bases between them. Germline V gives CDR1 SGHAT, CDR2 FQNNGV. CDR3 in amino acids: CASSLGFASGELFF. CDR3 DNA sequence: TGTGCCAGCAGCTTAGGATTTGCATCCGGGGAGCTGTTTTTT.

In its sample, this clonotype was seen a few times. The CDR3 DNA is TGTGCCAGCAGCTTAAGGCCAGGGAGGGCCCAAGAGACCCAGTACTTC. Protein: CASSLRPGRAQETQYF. This sequence joins TRBV7-2 and TRBJ2-5, with 7 bases identical to TRBD2. Germline values: CDR1 SGHTA, CDR2 FQGNSA. The V segment lost 2 bases and the J segment 1 base; nucleotides outside the gene matches: 7. The CDR3 spans 16 residues.

This rearrangement joins TRBV4-2 to TRBJ1-2; 10 nucleotides line up with TRBD1. V lost 11 bases, J lost 8 bases, and 8 bases stayed unmatched. This CDR3 spans 12 amino acids. The germline gives CDR1 LGHNA, CDR2 YNFKEQ. The CDR3 sequence: CAGSGTGEGYTF. DNA of the CDR3: TGTGCCGGTTCCGGGACAGGGGAAGGCTACACCTTC.

This clonotype was seen more than once but under ten times. The rearrangement uses TRBV19 and TRBJ1-2; D call uncertain. V was clipped by 4 bases and J by 0 bases, with 9 bases between them. The CDR3 length is 14 residues. The germline V gene has CDR1 LNHDA and CDR2 SQIVND (reference sequence). The CDR3 protein is CASSTGLANYGYTF. The CDR3 coding sequence is TGTGCCAGTAGTACAGGATTGGCTAACTATGGCTACACCTTC.

This chain connects TRBV2 to TRBJ2-1; TRBD1 aligns across 10 bases. Germline lookup yields CDR1 SNHLY and CDR2 FYNNEI. V shed 7 bases and J 7 bases; nucleotides not matched to a gene: 7. The CDR3 runs to 14 residues. CDR3: CASTPGTGANEQFF. CDR3 sequence (DNA): TGTGCCAGCACGCCCGGGACAGGGGCAAATGAGCAGTTCTTC. The complete variable domain, with remaining parts taken from reference TRBV2 and TRBJ2-1, reads EPEVTQTPSHQVTQMGQEVILRCVPISNHLYFYWYRQILGQKVEFLVSFYNNEISEKSEIFDDQFSVERPDGSNFTLKIRSTKLEDSAMYFCASTPGTGANEQFFGPGTRLTVL.

V is TRBV2 and J is TRBJ2-1; 9 bases map to TRBD2. This CDR3 region has 16 residues. After removal of 6 bases from V and 0 bases from J, the junction contained 6 bases not matched to a gene. Germline V gene sequence: CDR1 SNHLY, CDR2 FYNNEI. CDR3 amino acids: CASRISGGDSYNEQFF. CDR3 coding DNA: TGTGCCAGCAGGATTAGCGGGGGAGACTCCTACAATGAGCAGTTCTTC.

The chain is built from TRBV20-1 and TRBJ2-7, with D tentatively TRBD1 or TRBD2 (5 bases each). Germline values: CDR1 DFQATT, CDR2 SNEGSKA (reference sequence). Deletions cut 5 bases from V and 5 bases from J, with 19 bases between. The CDR3 covers 14 residues. The CDR3 region has the DNA TGCAGTGCTGACGGGGACCATATGACTAACGAGCAGTACTTC. This sequence encodes CSADGDHMTNEQYF.